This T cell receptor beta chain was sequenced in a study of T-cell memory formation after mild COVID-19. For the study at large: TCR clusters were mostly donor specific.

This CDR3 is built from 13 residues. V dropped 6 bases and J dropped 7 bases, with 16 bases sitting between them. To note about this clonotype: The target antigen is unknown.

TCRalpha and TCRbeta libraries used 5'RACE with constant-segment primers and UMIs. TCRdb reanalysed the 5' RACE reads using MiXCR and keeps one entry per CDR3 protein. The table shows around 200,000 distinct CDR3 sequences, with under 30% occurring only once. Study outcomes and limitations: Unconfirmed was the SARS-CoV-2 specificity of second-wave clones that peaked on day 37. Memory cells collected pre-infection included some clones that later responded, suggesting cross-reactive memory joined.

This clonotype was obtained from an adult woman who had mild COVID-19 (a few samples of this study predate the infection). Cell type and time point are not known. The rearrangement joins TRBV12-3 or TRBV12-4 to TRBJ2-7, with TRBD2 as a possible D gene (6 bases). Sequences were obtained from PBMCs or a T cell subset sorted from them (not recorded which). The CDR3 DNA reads TGTGCCAGCAGCCATGGGGACTCGCTTGAGCAGTACTTC. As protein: CASSHGDSLEQYF.